These T cell receptor beta chains were read from a single sample in a study of cytomegalovirus exposure and HLA in healthy donors. Sequencing used immunoSEQ multiplex PCR; TCRdb keeps in-frame clones, though not all of them. This sample contains 29,000 or so clones. Sequencing used PBMCs. These receptors all stem from a man aged 30 to 45 in good health and CMV-seronegative. Each CDR3 is given with its conserved first and last residue. A D gene is named only where the DNA matches it firmly.

j_call,d_call,v_call,cdr3_aa,cdr3_nt
TRBJ1-5,TRBD1,TRBV19,CASSIEHRGYQPQHF,TGTGCCAGTAGTATAGAACACAGGGGTTACCAGCCCCAGCATTTT
TRBJ1-1,.,TRBV7-2,CASSLRGTEAFF,TGTGCCAGCAGCTTAAGGGGCACTGAAGCTTTCTTT
TRBJ1-2,.,TRBV5-6,CASSLVIGQGGGYTF,TGTGCCAGCAGCTTGGTAATTGGCCAGGGCGGTGGCTACACCTTC
TRBJ1-5,.,TRBV18,CASSPGENQPQHF,TGTGCCAGCTCGCCGGGGGAAAATCAGCCCCAGCATTTT
TRBJ1-2,.,TRBV28,CASRLMGRGYTF,TGTGCCAGCAGACTTATGGGGAGGGGCTACACCTTC
TRBJ2-1,TRBD2,TRBV5-4,CASSLEGGRSREQFF,TGTGCCAGCAGCTTGGAAGGCGGGAGATCTCGTGAGCAGTTCTTC
TRBJ2-5,.,TRBV15,CATSREREETQYF,TGTGCCACCAGCAGAGAACGAGAAGAGACCCAGTACTTC
TRBJ2-1,TRBD2,TRBV6-6,CAISDSGTYNEQFF,TGTGCCATCAGCGACAGCGGGACCTACAATGAGCAGTTCTTC
TRBJ1-2,TRBD1,TRBV4-3,CASSRGQGDLLLNYGYTF,TGCGCCAGCAGCCGAGGACAGGGGGATCTTCTCCTTAACTATGGCTACACCTTC
TRBJ2-5,TRBD1,TRBV2,CASSSPLRDRVRETQYF,TGTGCCAGCAGTTCTCCTTTAAGGGACAGGGTGAGGGAGACCCAGTACTTC
TRBJ2-7,.,TRBV10-3,CAISEVGAYEQYF,TGTGCCATCAGTGAGGTAGGGGCCTACGAGCAGTACTTC
TRBJ2-1,.,TRBV19,CASTTPGGAGPADNEQFF,TGTGCCAGTACCACACCCGGAGGGGCGGGGCCAGCCGACAATGAGCAGTTCTTC
TRBJ2-7,.,TRBV28,CASSSPLSLEQYF,TGTGCCAGCAGTTCCCCTTTGTCCCTCGAGCAGTACTTC
TRBJ1-6,.,TRBV4-3,CASSQENSNSPLHF,TGCGCCAGCAGCCAAGAGAACAGTAATTCACCCCTCCACTTT
TRBJ1-6,.,TRBV14,CASSQFVRGSPLHF,TGTGCCAGCAGCCAATTTGTCCGCGGATCACCCCTCCACTTT